This T cell receptor (beta chain) was recovered during a study of T cell responses to AZD1222 COVID-19 vaccine. From germline, CDR1 is LGHNA and CDR2 YSLEER. J gave up 4 bases and V 1 base, and 15 bases lay outside the gene matches. The length of the CDR3 is 18 residues. Assay used: immunoSEQ multiplex PCR; TCRdb lists only in-frame clones, some missing. The sample consists of some 78,000 clones, roughly 80% of them appearing once. This clonotype originated in an adult who received the AZD1222 COVID-19 vaccine. This sample comprised peripheral blood, obtained 28 days after the second AZD1222 dose. The chain employs TRBV4-3 and TRBJ2-7; 8 bases align to TRBD1. Here the CDR3 DNA reads TGCGCCAGCAGCCAAGTTTTACCCGGGACAGGAGACACATACGAGCAGTACTTC. Its protein is CASSQVLPGTGDTYEQYF.